A single sample gave rise to the 23 T cell receptor beta chains below, sequenced in a study of identical twins. One entry per CDR3 protein results from TCRdb running MiXCR on the 5' RACE reads. The table shows 1,800,000 or so distinct CDR3 sequences, with about 32% occurring only once. Sequenced: cord blood. These receptors were collected from a newborn girl in good health.

The chain carries TRBV12-3 or TRBV12-4 and TRBJ2-1; no reliable D call. V was pared by 4 bases and J by 4 bases, with 11 bases between. This CDR3 contains 14 residues. CDR3 loop: CASSSKREYNEQFF. The CDR3 coding sequence is TGTGCCAGCAGTTCGAAAAGAGAGTACAATGAGCAGTTCTTC.

This clonotype was observed at least ten times. One end of the junction varies from germline; a read error may be responsible. The chain couples TRBV6-1 to TRBJ1-2; TRBD1 is a possible D gene (6 bases). The CDR3 is made up of 13 amino acids. Germline lookup yields CDR1 MNHNS and CDR2 SASEGT. The CDR3 nucleotides read TGTGCCAGCAGCGAAGGGGGAAACTATGGCTACACCTTC. Protein: CASSEGGNYGYTF.

The rearrangement joins TRBV20-1 to TRBJ2-1; 10 bases agree with TRBD2. This CDR3 contains 16 residues. The germline V gene has CDR1 DFQATT and CDR2 SNEGSKA (reference sequence). V lost 3 bases, J lost 3 bases, and 8 bases stayed unmatched. DNA of the CDR3: TGCAGTGCTAGGGGAAACGGACTAGCGGACTACAATGAGCAGTTCTTC. It codes for CSARGNGLADYNEQFF.

This chain uses TRBV29-1 with TRBJ2-2; TRBD2 might be the D (6 bases). The CDR3 has 12 amino acids. The V gene lost 8 bases and the J gene lost 6 bases, with 13 bases spanning the gap. Per germline, CDR1 SQVTM and CDR2 ANQGSEA. The CDR3 here is CSFLWEAGELFF. The CDR3 DNA reads as TGCAGCTTCCTTTGGGAGGCCGGGGAGCTGTTTTTT.

This clonotype was detected a few times. This chain connects TRBV20-1 to TRBJ2-7; D is undetermined. V was pared by 5 bases and J by 2 bases, with 7 bases between. Germline values: CDR1 DFQATT, CDR2 SNEGSKA (reference sequence). This CDR3 region has 11 residues. Here the CDR3 DNA reads TGCAGTGCTTCCCCCCCCTACGAGCAGTACTTC. Translating it yields CSASPPYEQYF.

Worth noting for this clonotype: Germline and junction disagree at one end, which may indicate a read error. V and J are TRBV25-1 and TRBJ2-3, with 8 bases that match TRBD1. Germline CDR1 is MGHDK and CDR2 is SYGVNS. The CDR3 sequence is 15 residues long. CDR3 loop: CASSESTDRADTRYF. CDR3 DNA sequence: TGTGCCAGCAGTGAATCGACGGACAGGGCAGATACGCGGTATTTT.

This clonotype was observed a handful of times. This sequence joins TRBV14 and TRBJ2-2; D possibly corresponds to TRBD2 (5 bases). Trimming removed 2 bases from V and 8 bases from J, with 12 bases in between. This CDR3 has 14 residues. Germline-derived CDR1 and CDR2 are SGHDN and FVKESK. CDR3 region: CASSQNIGMGELFF. The CDR3 nucleotides are TGTGCCAGCAGCCAAAATATCGGGATGGGGGAGCTGTTTTTT.

This clonotype was counted only a few times. A single base separates this from a much larger clone, so it may be a read error. The chain links TRBV27 to TRBJ2-3; D unresolved. The V gene lost 1 base and the J gene lost 5 bases, with 4 bases spanning the gap. The CDR3 covers 12 residues. The germline CDR1 and CDR2 sequences are MNHEY and SMNVEV (reference sequence). CDR3 loop: CASSLCGDTQYF. CDR3 DNA: TGTGCCAGCAGTTTATGCGGAGATACGCAGTATTTT.

The chain couples TRBV2 to TRBJ1-5, with D tentatively TRBD1 (5 bases). CDR3 length equals 15 residues. Trimming cost V 3 bases and J 4 bases, with 13 bases left between them. The germline gives CDR1 SNHLY, CDR2 FYNNEI. CDR3 loop: CASSDYWGRNQPQHF. CDR3 nucleotides: TGTGCCAGCAGTGATTATTGGGGGAGGAATCAGCCCCAGCATTTT.

The chain combines TRBV18 with TRBJ1-1; D not resolved. The CDR3 loop spans 14 amino acids. V was pared by 2 bases and J by 3 bases, with 10 bases between. The germline V gene has CDR1 KGHSH and CDR2 LQKENI. CDR3 loop: CASSPKPDYTEAFF. The DNA of the CDR3 is TGTGCCAGCTCACCAAAGCCAGATTACACTGAAGCTTTCTTT.

The rearrangement links TRBV12-3 or TRBV12-4 to TRBJ2-4, with D possibly matching TRBD1 (6 bases). V lost 5 bases and J lost 2, with 13 bases in between. The CDR3 has 15 amino acids. DNA for the CDR3: TGTGCCAGCAGTGCCCAGGGGAACACCAAAAACATTCAGTACTTC. Its translation is CASSAQGNTKNIQYF.

The gene calls are TRBV3-1 and TRBJ1-2; the D is unclear. The V gene lost 4 bases and the J gene lost 1 base, with 7 bases spanning the gap. This CDR3 is 13 amino acids long. Germline values: CDR1 LGHDT, CDR2 YNNKEL (reference sequence). The CDR3 protein is CASSRGFNYGYTF. The CDR3 DNA is TGTGCCAGCAGCCGGGGATTTAACTATGGCTACACCTTC.

The rearrangement links TRBV7-9 to TRBJ2-1, with 7 bases aligning to TRBD2. CDR3 size: 15 residues. Trimming took 6 bases from V and 8 from J; bases not matched to a gene: 13. CDR1 SEHNR and CDR2 FQNEAQ come from the germline V gene (reference sequence). The CDR3 DNA is TGTGCCAGCAGGAACGGACTAGGAAGGGAGGATGAGCAGTTCTTC. Translating it yields CASRNGLGREDEQFF.

This clonotype was found a few times. The genes are TRBV12-3 or TRBV12-4 and TRBJ2-5; D not resolved. V lost 6 bases, J lost 2 bases, and 13 bases lay in between. CDR3 length: 14 residues. The CDR3 DNA reads TGTGCCAGCAGCCAACGGTCGCTACAAGAGACCCAGTACTTC. Its protein is CASSQRSLQETQYF.

This clonotype was counted a few times. The CDR3 here is CASSPGGGRGTRDTQYF. DNA of the CDR3: TGCGCCAGCAGCCCAGGTGGGGGTCGCGGGACTAGAGATACGCAGTATTTT. V is TRBV5-1 and J is TRBJ2-3, with 8 bases fitting TRBD2. There are 17 residues in the CDR3. Germline V gives CDR1 SGHRS, CDR2 YFSETQ. J was trimmed by 5 bases and V by 4 bases; bases with no gene match: 15.

The chain recombines TRBV3-1 with TRBJ1-2, with D perhaps TRBD1 (6 bases). Germline V gene sequence: CDR1 LGHDT, CDR2 YNNKEL (reference sequence). The germline V and J ends were trimmed by 3 bases and 7 bases, with 12 bases remaining between them. The length of the CDR3 is 13 residues. The DNA of the CDR3 is TGTGCCAGCAGCCAGGCAGGGGTTGGTGGCTACACCTTC. Its protein is CASSQAGVGGYTF.

This clonotype was recorded a few times. This chain links TRBV5-1 with TRBJ2-5; 9 positions match TRBD2. V dropped 9 bases and J dropped 3; count of bases not matched to a gene: 6. This CDR3 has 13 residues. Germline CDR1 SGHRS, CDR2 YFSETQ. The CDR3 protein is CATRLAVKETQYF. The CDR3 coding sequence is TGCGCCACCAGACTAGCGGTTAAAGAGACCCAGTACTTC.

Comments on this clonotype: A much larger clone lies a single base off, so this may be a read error. V usage is TRBV6-6 and J usage is TRBJ1-2; no clear D gene. The CDR3 loop spans 14 amino acids. From germline, CDR1 is MNHNY and CDR2 SVGAGI (reference sequence). Trimming pared 6 bases from V and 3 bases from J, leaving 14 bases between. CDR3 coding DNA: TGTGCCAGCAGGTATTACGCCCAGGACTATGGCTACACCTTC. Amino acid sequence: CASRYYAQDYGYTF.

On this clonotype: Given a much more abundant clone one base away, this may be a read error. The chain is built from TRBV5-1 and TRBJ2-1; TRBD1 matches 7 bases. Looked up from germline, CDR1 is SGHRS and CDR2 is YFSETQ. There are 14 residues in the CDR3. The CDR3 nucleotides are TGCGCCAGCAGGGGACAGATTTCCTACAGTGAGCAGTTCTTC. Translation: CASRGQISYSEQFF.

The chain links TRBV3-1 to TRBJ1-2; 8 nucleotides align to TRBD1. Germline CDR1 LGHDT, CDR2 YNNKEL (reference sequence). The CDR3 has 16 amino acids. Losses at the gene ends were 4 bases for V and 0 bases for J; bases not matched to a gene: 7. DNA of the CDR3: TGTGCCAGCAGCCGGACAGGGAGGGGAGCTAACTATGGCTACACCTTC. Residues: CASSRTGRGANYGYTF.

The V and J genes are TRBV27 and TRBJ2-1; 14 bases map to TRBD2. The V gene end was trimmed by 4 bases and the J gene end by 0 bases; junction bases not matched to a gene: 11. The CDR3 is 20 residues long. Germline assignment: CDR1 MNHEY and CDR2 SMNVEV (reference sequence). This CDR3 is CASSSALTSGRGRSYNEQFF. The CDR3 nucleotides are TGTGCCAGCAGTTCGGCCCTGACTAGCGGGAGGGGCCGCTCCTACAATGAGCAGTTCTTC.

This rearrangement joins TRBV28 to TRBJ1-2; weak D call: TRBD1 (5 bases). V lost 2 bases and J lost 4, with 14 bases in between. CDR1 and CDR2 (germline): MDHEN, SYDVKM. This CDR3 is 15 amino acids long. CDR3 DNA: TGTGCCAGCAGTTTAAAACCAGGGAGGAGCTATGGCTACACCTTC. Residues: CASSLKPGRSYGYTF.

The gene calls are TRBV20-1 and TRBJ2-1, with D maybe TRBD2 (6 bases). The germline V gene has CDR1 DFQATT and CDR2 SNEGSKA (reference sequence). This CDR3 is built from 14 residues. The germline V and J ends were trimmed by 0 bases and 7 bases, with 13 bases remaining between them. CDR3 loop: CSARDSAGNNEQFF. The DNA of the CDR3 is TGCAGTGCTAGAGATTCGGCGGGGAATAATGAGCAGTTCTTC.